The entry below describes one T cell receptor (beta chain). All donors were Caucasian adults living in Nashville, Tennessee. Clones were read by immunoSEQ multiplex PCR, and TCRdb kept only the in-frame ones, dropping some. The repertoire has hundreds of thousands of clones, around three quarters of them found once; the top ten carry about 1.8%. This sample stems from a study of shared clonotypes between healthy human individuals. Germline lookup yields CDR1 MNHNY and CDR2 SVGAGI (reference sequence). The CDR3 has 15 residues. V lost 5 bases to trimming and J lost 4 bases, with 15 bases between them. The J gene is TRBJ1-5, the V gene TRBV6-6, with D perhaps TRBD1 (5 bases). The clonotype was recovered from a young woman in good health. The sample was memory CD4+ T cells sorted from blood. Subset: CD45RA-negative fraction. The CDR3 bases are TGTGCCAGCAGTCCCCCCGGTGGGGCGAATCAGCCCCAGCATTTT. This codes for CASSPPGGANQPQHF.